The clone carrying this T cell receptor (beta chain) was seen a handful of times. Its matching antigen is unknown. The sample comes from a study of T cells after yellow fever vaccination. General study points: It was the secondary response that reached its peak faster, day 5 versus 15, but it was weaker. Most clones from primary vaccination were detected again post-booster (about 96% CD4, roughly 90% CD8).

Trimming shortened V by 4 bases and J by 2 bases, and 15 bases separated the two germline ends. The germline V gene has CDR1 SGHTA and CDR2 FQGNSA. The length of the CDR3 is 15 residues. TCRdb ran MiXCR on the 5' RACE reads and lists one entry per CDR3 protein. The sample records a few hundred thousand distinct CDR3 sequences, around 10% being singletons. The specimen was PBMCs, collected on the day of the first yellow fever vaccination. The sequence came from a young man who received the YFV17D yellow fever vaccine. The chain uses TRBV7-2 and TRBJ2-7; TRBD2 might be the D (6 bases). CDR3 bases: TGTGCCAGCAGCTCCGCCGGGACTTCTGCCTACGAGCAGTACTTC. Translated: CASSSAGTSAYEQYF.